The 16 T cell receptor beta chains listed next were all sequenced from one sample in a study of OX40 agonist ivuxolimab in advanced cancers. Using immunoSEQ multiplex PCR, the repertoire was profiled, and TCRdb retains in-frame clones only, with some absent. The sample holds roughly 92,000 clones, about 90% seen once. Sequencing used CD4+ or CD8+ T cells sorted from blood, obtained in a trial of the OX40 agonist ivuxolimab. The receptor set was obtained from an adult with an advanced solid tumor such as melanoma, head and neck, liver or kidney cancer.

This clone was found a few times. The chain is built from TRBV4-1 and TRBJ2-5; TRBD2 agrees at 10 bases. This CDR3 is 16 amino acids long. CDR1 is MGHRA, CDR2 YSYEKL, per germline. The V segment lost 4 bases and the J segment 4 bases; nucleotides outside the gene matches: 9. This CDR3 is CASSPRLAGVLETQYF. The CDR3 DNA follows: TGCGCCAGCAGCCCAAGGCTAGCGGGAGTTCTAGAGACCCAGTACTTC.

This clone was detected once. The chain combines TRBV5-1 with TRBJ2-7; possible D gene TRBD2, 6 bases. The V end was cut by 1 base, the J end by 1 base, with 12 bases between. The CDR3 consists of 15 residues. Looked up from germline, CDR1 is SGHRS and CDR2 is YFSETQ. This CDR3 reads CASSLRVGGSYEQYF. The CDR3 DNA sequence: TGCGCCAGCAGCTTGAGGGTGGGGGGTTCCTACGAGCAGTACTTC.

This clone was found once. This chain uses TRBV29-1 with TRBJ2-1; possibly TRBD2 for D (6 bases). The CDR3 has 15 residues. The germline V and J ends were trimmed by 6 bases and 2 bases, with 17 bases remaining between them. Germline V gene sequence: CDR1 SQVTM, CDR2 ANQGSEA. The CDR3 DNA reads TGCAGCGTGTCCCTCGCAGGGAGGCCCTACAATGAGCAGTTCTTC. Its protein product is CSVSLAGRPYNEQFF.

V and J are TRBV7-2 and TRBJ2-1; TRBD2 agrees at 10 bases. This CDR3 contains 16 residues. Germline assignment: CDR1 SGHTA and CDR2 FQGNSA. J lost 9 bases, V lost 5 bases, and 13 bases had no gene match. DNA of the CDR3: TGTGCCAGCAGCCGACTACGGGCTAGCGGGAGCGGTGAGCAGTTCTTC. It codes for CASSRLRASGSGEQFF.

The V gene is TRBV27, the J gene TRBJ2-5, with D perhaps TRBD1 or TRBD2 (5 bases each). V was cut by 8 bases and J by 2 bases, with 12 bases left in between. The CDR3 has 13 amino acids. CDR1 is MNHEY and CDR2 is SMNVEV in the germline V gene (reference sequence). In DNA, the CDR3 is TGTGCCAGCGGAAGGGGACCACAAGAGACCCAGTACTTC. It yields the protein CASGRGPQETQYF.

The chain recombines TRBV7-9 with TRBJ2-7, with D maybe TRBD2 (5 bases). This CDR3 has 16 residues. Per germline, CDR1 SEHNR and CDR2 FQNEAQ (reference sequence). V shed 0 bases and J shed 2 bases, with 14 bases lying between them. The CDR3 DNA reads as TGTGCCAGCAGCTTAGCCCTGAGGAGGATCCCCTACGAGCAGTACTTC. Protein product: CASSLALRRIPYEQYF. The variable domain in full, with the rest retrieved from reference TRBV7-9 and TRBJ2-7, is DTGVSQNPRHKITKRGQNVTFRCDPISEHNRLYWYRQTLGQGPEFLTYFQNEAQLEKSRLLSDRFSAERPKGSFSTLEIQRTEQGDSAMYLCASSLALRRIPYEQYFGPGTRLTVT.

This clone appeared once. This rearrangement joins TRBV10-3 to TRBJ1-2; D unclear. Germline lookup yields CDR1 ENHRY and CDR2 SYGVKD. Trimming removed 6 bases at V and 0 bases at J, with 14 bases between. The CDR3 consists of 15 residues. CDR3: CAISAEGIPNYGYTF. The CDR3 region has the DNA TGTGCCATCAGCGCCGAGGGTATCCCTAACTATGGCTACACCTTC.

The chain carries TRBV4-3 and TRBJ2-7, with 8 bases aligning to TRBD1. V lost 0 bases and J lost 3; bases outside the gene matches: 4. The CDR3 is 15 residues long. Germline CDR1 is LGHNA and CDR2 is YSLEER. CDR3 nucleotide sequence: TGCGCCAGCAGCCAAGACAGGGGGCGTTTCTACGAGCAGTACTTC. It is translated as CASSQDRGRFYEQYF.

The chain employs TRBV18 and TRBJ2-7; 11 bases fit TRBD1. V was clipped by 3 bases and J by 11 bases; unmatched bases: 3. In germline, CDR1 is KGHSH, CDR2 LQKENI. The CDR3 extends over 12 amino acids. Here the CDR3 DNA reads TGTGCCAGCTCACCCGGACAGGGGGCGGAGTACTTC. As protein: CASSPGQGAEYF. The whole variable domain, remainder taken from reference TRBV18 and TRBJ2-7, is NAGVMQNPRHLVRRRGQEARLRCSPMKGHSHVYWYRQLPEEGLKFMVYLQKENIIDESGMPKERFSAEFPKEGPSILRIQQVVRGDSAAYFCASSPGQGAEYFGPGTRLTVT.

Comments on this clone: Its ends do not fully match the called genes, so a read error is possible. The chain combines TRBV6-4 with TRBJ1-5, with D unclear. The CDR3 length is 13 residues. The germline gives CDR1 MRHNA, CDR2 SNTAGT. Written as DNA, the CDR3 is TGTGCCAGCAGTGCCCAAGTCAATCAACCCCAGCATTTT. Protein: CASSAQVNQPQHF.

V and J are TRBV5-6 and TRBJ2-7; 13 nucleotides align to TRBD2. Trimming at V came to 3 bases and at J to 5 bases, leaving 11 bases not matched to a gene. The CDR3 loop spans 17 amino acids. Germline V gene lookup returns CDR1 SGHDT and CDR2 YYEEEE. CDR3 nucleotide sequence: TGTGCCAGCAGCTCCGTTATTGGGACTAGCGGGAATGACGAGCAGTACTTC. It specifies CASSSVIGTSGNDEQYF.

This chain connects TRBV5-1 to TRBJ2-1, with D perhaps TRBD2 (6 bases). V shed 4 bases and J shed 2 bases, with 19 bases lying between them. CDR3 length: 17 amino acids. In germline, CDR1 is SGHRS, CDR2 YFSETQ. The CDR3, as DNA: TGCGCCAGCAGCCCAGACGGGGACTTAACAACCTACAATGAGCAGTTCTTC. Protein sequence: CASSPDGDLTTYNEQFF.

This rearrangement joins TRBV29-1 to TRBJ2-7; D is perhaps TRBD1 or TRBD2 (6 bases each). Germline V gene lookup returns CDR1 SQVTM and CDR2 ANQGSEA. Deletions cut 7 bases from V and 3 bases from J, with 16 bases between. The CDR3 extends over 13 amino acids. CDR3 residues: CSGGYGGGYEQYF. The CDR3 nucleotides read TGCAGCGGGGGGTACGGGGGCGGCTACGAGCAGTACTTC.

This rearrangement joins TRBV14 to TRBJ2-7, with a possible D match to TRBD2 (6 bases). The CDR3 contains 14 residues. The V end was cut by 0 bases, the J end by 7 bases, with 13 bases between. Germline lookup yields CDR1 SGHDN and CDR2 FVKESK. CDR3 bases: TGTGCCAGCAGCCAAGATACCTATGGGGGGGAGCAGTACTTC. This gives the protein CASSQDTYGGEQYF.

This clone was found a few times. J is TRBJ1-2 and V is TRBV19; a weak D match, TRBD1 (6 bases). This CDR3 comprises 13 residues. V was pared by 4 bases and J by 8 bases, with 14 bases between. Germline V CDR1 and CDR2: LNHDA, SQIVND (reference sequence). The CDR3 is CASSSGQLGGYTF. The CDR3 coding sequence is TGTGCCAGTAGTAGCGGACAGCTAGGAGGCTACACCTTC.

A few counts support this clone. This chain uses TRBV19 with TRBJ1-2, with unresolved D. CDR3 length: 12 residues. V gave up 8 bases and J gave up 3 bases, with 10 bases separating them. In germline, CDR1 is LNHDA, CDR2 SQIVND (reference sequence). In DNA, the CDR3 is TGTGCCAGTTCGGAGGCGGACTATGGCTACACCTTC. Amino acid sequence: CASSEADYGYTF.